This T cell receptor (beta chain) was retrieved from a study of blood T cell repertoires in COVID-19. In the study overall: Material from acute and convalescent COVID-19 was sourced from the United States, Italy and Spain. The analysed material was cDNA or gDNA that came from T cells, B-cell-depleted T cells, or PBMCs.

V lost 0 bases to trimming and J lost 8 bases, with 7 bases between them. Looked up from germline, CDR1 is SQVTM and CDR2 is ANQGSEA. CDR3 length: 12 residues. Per the original methods: The authors estimated nucleated cell counts from reference gene primer amplification. Profiled with immunoSEQ multiplex PCR; TCRdb holds only in-frame clones, not every one. V and J calls and clone size are as listed in that table; D and trimming were resolved from the DNA. Of roughly 280,000 clones in the sample, about nine tenths were seen once. Source material: peripheral blood. The chain recombines TRBV29-1 with TRBJ1-4; D uncertain. This TCR came from a man aged 50-59 years with acute or convalescent COVID-19. CDR3 residues: CSVEDVREKLFF. Written as DNA, the CDR3 is TGCAGCGTTGAAGATGTGAGGGAAAAACTGTTTTTT.